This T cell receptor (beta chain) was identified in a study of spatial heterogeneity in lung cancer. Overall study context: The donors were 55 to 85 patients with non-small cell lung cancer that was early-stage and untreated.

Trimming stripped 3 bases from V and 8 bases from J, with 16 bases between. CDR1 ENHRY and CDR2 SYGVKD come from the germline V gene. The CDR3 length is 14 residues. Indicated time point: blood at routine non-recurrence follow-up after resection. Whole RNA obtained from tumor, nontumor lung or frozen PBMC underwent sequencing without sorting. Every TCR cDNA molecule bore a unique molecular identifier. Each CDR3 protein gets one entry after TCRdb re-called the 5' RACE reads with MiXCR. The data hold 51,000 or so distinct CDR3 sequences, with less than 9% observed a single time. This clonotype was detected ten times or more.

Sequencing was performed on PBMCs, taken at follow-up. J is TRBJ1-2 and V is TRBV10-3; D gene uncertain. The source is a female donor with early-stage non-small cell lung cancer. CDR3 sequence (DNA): TGTGCCATCAGTGATCAGACAAGGTCCCTAGGCTACACCTTC. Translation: CAISDQTRSLGYTF.